This paragraph reports one TCR beta chain. This sample was taken from a study of Ad26.COV2.S vaccination and SARS-CoV-2 variants. Generated by immunoSEQ multiplex PCR, the TCRdb table keeps only in-frame clones and is missing some. The sample includes 250,000 to 300,000 clones, 70% to 90% seen only once; the top ten take around 3%. Treatment of the sample: about 20 received Ad26.COV2.S at low or high dose, single or two shots; roughly five received placebo; per-sample allocation not given. At day 63 after the first vaccine or placebo injection, samples were drawn. In Boston, the donor was an adult between 18-55 years of age. CDR1 SGHRS and CDR2 YFSETQ come from the germline V gene. The CDR3 is 15 residues long. The J segment lost 5 bases and the V segment lost 3 bases, leaving 8 bases of the junction unmatched.

The source was peripheral blood, collected in a trial of Ad26.COV2.S vaccine versus placebo. The chain employs TRBV5-1 and TRBJ2-7; TRBD1 aligns across 10 bases. This receptor was identified in a person between 18 and 59 years old who received the Ad26.COV2.S COVID-19 vaccine or a placebo. The CDR3 is CASSWGLGTGDEQYF. The CDR3, as DNA: TGCGCCAGCAGCTGGGGACTTGGGACAGGGGACGAGCAGTACTTC.